The next 21 T cell receptor beta chains were all read from a single sample in a study of cytotoxic CD8 clonotypes in ibrutinib-treated CLL. TCRdb keeps only in-frame clones here, not all; method: immunoSEQ multiplex PCR. Among tens of thousands of clones, over 60% were seen once, and the ten largest hold less than 15%. The specimen was PBMCs, collected after 12 months of ibrutinib treatment. The receptors derive from a human donor with chronic lymphocytic leukemia.

This chain's CDR3 is CASSPQATNQPQHF. The CDR3 region has the DNA TGTGCCAGCAGTCCGCAGGCCACCAATCAGCCCCAGCATTTT. The chain joins TRBV27 to TRBJ1-5, with no clear D. Per germline, CDR1 MNHEY and CDR2 SMNVEV (reference sequence). Trimming removed 5 bases at V and 3 bases at J, with 11 bases between. This CDR3 comprises 14 residues.

This clone was observed a handful of times. The chain joins TRBV7-8 to TRBJ1-2; a possible D gene is TRBD1 (6 bases). CDR1 and CDR2 (germline): SGHVS, FQNEAQ. V shed 5 bases and J shed 9 bases, with 22 bases lying between them. This CDR3 spans 15 amino acids. This CDR3 is CASSTLASGGRSYTF. In nucleotides, the CDR3 is TGTGCCAGCAGCACCCTCGCATCCGGGGGCCGGAGCTACACCTTC.

The chain combines TRBV7-2 with TRBJ2-7; D is unresolved. CDR1 and CDR2 from the germline V gene are SGHTA and FQGNSA. The CDR3 extends over 14 amino acids. Between the trimmed V and J ends, which lost 2 bases and 3 bases, there was a span of 11 bases. The CDR3 nucleotides read TGTGCCAGCAGCTTAAACCCCCTCCTCTACGAGCAGTACTTC. It encodes CASSLNPLLYEQYF.

The rearrangement uses TRBV15 and TRBJ2-7; tentative D call: TRBD2 (5 bases). Germline values: CDR1 LNHNV, CDR2 YYDKDF (reference sequence). The CDR3 has 14 residues. V lost 5 bases to trimming and J lost 5 bases, with 16 bases between them. CDR3 loop: CATSAPGSADEQYF. The CDR3 DNA is TGTGCCACCAGCGCCCCGGGTAGCGCGGACGAGCAGTACTTC. The whole variable domain, remainder taken from reference TRBV15 and TRBJ2-7, is DAMVIQNPRYQVTQFGKPVTLSCSQTLNHNVMYWYQQKSSQAPKLLFHYYDKDFNNEADTPDNFQSRRPNTSFCFLDIRSPGLGDTAMYLCATSAPGSADEQYFGPGTRLTVT.

The V call is TRBV6-6, the J call TRBJ2-2, with D hard to call. The CDR3 has 13 amino acids. V lost 5 bases to trimming and J lost 0 bases, with 4 bases between them. CDR1 is MNHNY, CDR2 SVGAGI, per germline (reference sequence). CDR3 DNA sequence: TGTGCCAGCAGTAACCCGAACACCGGGGAGCTGTTTTTT. This gives the protein CASSNPNTGELFF.

In DNA form, the CDR3 reads TGTGCCAGCAGCCGAGCGGGAGAAGTCTCCTACAATGAGCAGTTCTTC. It is translated as CASSRAGEVSYNEQFF. The chain links TRBV5-4 to TRBJ2-1, with 8 bases identical to TRBD2. V lost 4 bases, J lost 0 bases, and 6 bases stayed unmatched. There are 16 residues in the CDR3. Germline V lookup: CDR1 SGHNT, CDR2 YYREEE (reference sequence).

CDR3 DNA sequence: TGCGCCAGCAGCCCAGCATCGAACACTGAAGCTTTCTTT. Protein product: CASSPASNTEAFF. This sequence joins TRBV5-1 and TRBJ1-1; D is undetermined. The length of the CDR3 is 13 residues. CDR1 SGHRS and CDR2 YFSETQ come from the germline V gene. V shed 4 bases and J shed 1 base, with 8 bases lying between them.

This clone was seen once. This chain uses TRBV5-4 with TRBJ1-5; D call uncertain. The CDR3 extends over 14 amino acids. Trimming removed 4 bases from V and 2 bases from J, with 10 bases in between. Germline V lookup: CDR1 SGHNT, CDR2 YYREEE (reference sequence). CDR3 DNA sequence: TGTGCCAGCAGCGTCGAGGGAGGCAATCAGCCCCAGCATTTT. Its translation is CASSVEGGNQPQHF.

This chain joins TRBV7-9 and TRBJ2-1; 10 bases match TRBD2. The CDR3 has 15 residues. CDR1 is SEHNR and CDR2 is FQNEAQ in the germline V gene (reference sequence). V trimming: 6 bases; J trimming: 9 bases; junction bases outside the gene matches: 11. The CDR3 loop is CASRNPTSGIGEQFF. The CDR3, as DNA: TGTGCCAGCAGAAACCCCACTAGCGGGATCGGTGAGCAGTTCTTC.

CDR3 residues: CASSQGASGGGEKLFF. The CDR3 coding sequence is TGCGCCAGCAGCCAAGGGGCCTCAGGCGGGGGTGAAAAACTGTTTTTT. The gene calls are TRBV4-1 and TRBJ1-4; D is perhaps TRBD1 (5 bases). Trimming left V 1 base short and J 7 bases short, with 16 bases between. The germline CDR1 and CDR2 sequences are MGHRA and YSYEKL. The CDR3 covers 16 residues.

The V call is TRBV6-6, the J call TRBJ2-7; D not resolved. The CDR3 loop spans 13 amino acids. With 5 bases removed from V and 4 bases from J, the gap between germline ends came to 12 bases. Germline lookup yields CDR1 MNHNY and CDR2 SVGAGI (reference sequence). Here the CDR3 DNA reads TGTGCCAGCAGTACACCGGGCCTTTACGAGCAGTACTTC. It specifies CASSTPGLYEQYF.

Here the CDR3 reads CAFSGVQETQYF. CDR3 in DNA: TGTGCCTTCTCAGGGGTCCAAGAGACCCAGTACTTC. The rearrangement joins TRBV30 to TRBJ2-5; a weak D match, TRBD1 (6 bases). Trimming removed 7 bases at V and 1 base at J, with 10 bases between. Germline assignment: CDR1 GTSNPN and CDR2 SVGIG (reference sequence). The CDR3 sequence is 12 residues long.

This chain links TRBV7-9 with TRBJ2-3, with TRBD2 matching over 11 bases. V gave up 5 bases and J gave up 1 base; unmatched junction bases: 5. This CDR3 comprises 16 residues. CDR1 is SEHNR, CDR2 FQNEAQ, per germline (reference sequence). CDR3 residues: CASSRLTSGGTDTQYF. Here the CDR3 DNA reads TGTGCCAGCAGCAGGCTGACTAGCGGGGGCACAGATACGCAGTATTTT. The full variable domain, completed using reference TRBV7-9 and TRBJ2-3, is DTGVSQNPRHKITKRGQNVTFRCDPISEHNRLYWYRQTLGQGPEFLTYFQNEAQLEKSRLLSDRFSAERPKGSFSTLEIQRTEQGDSAMYLCASSRLTSGGTDTQYFGPGTRLTVL.

DNA for the CDR3: TGTGCCTGGAGCGTAGGGACAGGGGGCGACTATGGCTACACCTTC. Its protein product is CAWSVGTGGDYGYTF. The V gene is TRBV30, the J gene TRBJ1-2; 12 bases are a match to TRBD1. The CDR3 consists of 15 residues. V was pared by 3 bases and J by 3 bases, with 5 bases of the junction left unmatched. CDR1 GTSNPN and CDR2 SVGIG come from the germline V gene (reference sequence).

The chain recombines TRBV5-6 with TRBJ2-7; D gene unclear. The CDR3 has 14 amino acids. Trimming shortened V by 4 bases and J by 0 bases, and 11 bases separated the two germline ends. Germline lookup yields CDR1 SGHDT and CDR2 YYEEEE. The DNA for the CDR3 is TGTGCCAGCAGCCCGAAGCCGGGCTCCTACGAGCAGTACTTC. Protein sequence: CASSPKPGSYEQYF.

In DNA, the CDR3 is TGTGCCAGCAGCTTGCGCCCTGTGGATTCGAGGGAAAAACTGTTTTTT. The encoded protein is CASSLRPVDSREKLFF. The V gene is TRBV7-9, the J gene TRBJ1-4; no definite D call. Germline CDR1 SEHNR, CDR2 FQNEAQ (reference sequence). V lost 3 bases to trimming and J lost 8 bases, with 19 bases between them. The CDR3 has 16 residues. The full variable domain, rest sourced from reference TRBV7-9 and TRBJ1-4, is DTGVSQNPRHKITKRGQNVTFRCDPISEHNRLYWYRQTLGQGPEFLTYFQNEAQLEKSRLLSDRFSAERPKGSFSTLEIQRTEQGDSAMYLCASSLRPVDSREKLFFGSGTQLSVL.

This chain connects TRBV18 to TRBJ1-5; TRBD1 might be the D (6 bases). The CDR3 runs to 14 residues. The V and J ends lost 3 bases and 3 bases respectively, with 9 bases between them. Germline CDR1 reads KGHSH; CDR2 reads LQKENI. The CDR3 coding sequence is TGTGCCAGCTCACCCACAGGGACCAATCAGCCCCAGCATTTT. Residues: CASSPTGTNQPQHF.

The V and J genes are TRBV19 and TRBJ2-1; maybe TRBD2 (5 bases). Trimming took off 5 bases at V and 8 bases at J, with 25 bases between the two ends. The length of the CDR3 is 17 residues. Per the germline V gene, CDR1 is LNHDA and CDR2 is SQIVND (reference sequence). The CDR3 loop reads CASSQVAGLPRDHEQFF. The CDR3 bases are TGTGCCAGTAGTCAAGTAGCCGGACTTCCCCGCGATCATGAGCAGTTCTTC. The whole variable domain, remainder taken from reference TRBV19 and TRBJ2-1, is DGGITQSPKYLFRKEGQNVTLSCEQNLNHDAMYWYRQDPGQGLRLIYYSQIVNDFQKGDIAEGYSVSREKKESFPLTVTSAQKNPTAFYLCASSQVAGLPRDHEQFFGPGTRLTVL.

This chain joins TRBV4-3 and TRBJ1-2; D remains ambiguous. Germline-derived CDR1 and CDR2 are LGHNA and YSLEER. Trimming pared 2 bases from V and 0 bases from J, leaving 13 bases between. This CDR3 region has 16 residues. Here the CDR3 DNA reads TGCGCCAGCAGCCAAACTGTTGTAACCCCTAACTATGGCTACACCTTC. As protein: CASSQTVVTPNYGYTF.

The genes are TRBV14 and TRBJ1-1, with D maybe TRBD1 (6 bases). Germline-derived CDR1 and CDR2 are SGHDN and FVKESK. Trimming removed 3 bases from V and 7 bases from J, with 15 bases in between. This CDR3 region has 14 residues. This chain's CDR3 is CASSQRTGKSEAFF. The CDR3 DNA reads as TGTGCCAGCAGCCAGCGTACAGGGAAGAGTGAAGCTTTCTTT. Together with reference TRBV14 and TRBJ1-1, the CDR3 gives the full variable domain: EAGVTQFPSHSVIEKGQTVTLRCDPISGHDNLYWYRRVMGKEIKFLLHFVKESKQDESGMPNNRFLAERTGGTYSTLKVQPAELEDSGVYFCASSQRTGKSEAFFGQGTRLTVV.

The V gene is TRBV4-2, the J gene TRBJ2-5, with TRBD1 matching over 8 bases. Trimming at V came to 0 bases and at J to 6 bases, leaving 3 bases not matched to a gene. The CDR3 loop spans 14 amino acids. Germline V gene sequence: CDR1 LGHNA, CDR2 YNFKEQ. CDR3 coding DNA: TGTGCCAGCAGCCAAGACAGGGGGCGGAAGACCCAGTACTTC. Translation gives CASSQDRGRKTQYF.